A selection of T cell receptor beta chains follows, all from one sample in a study of shared clonotypes between healthy human individuals. The method was immunoSEQ multiplex PCR; TCRdb's version includes in-frame clones alone and lacks a portion of them. The table lists about 1.4 million clones, more than 95% of them singletons. Sequenced material: naive CD4+ T cells sorted from blood. The receptors come from a man between 25 and 39 years old in good health. CDR3s include the opening cysteine and the closing phenylalanine or tryptophan. The D gene is left open where the match is weak. Expanded clones are given a class, and other clones once, few, many or no size at all.

TRBJ2-7 | . | . | TRBV28 | TGTGCCAGCAGTTTACCCCGCGGGAGGCCTCTATCACAGGGGATGACCTACGAGCAGTACTTC | CASSLPRGRPLSQGMTYEQYF
TRBJ2-4 | . | TRBD2 | TRBV4-1 | TGCGCCAGCAGCCAAGAAGGACTAGCGGGAGGGGGGGCCAAAAACATTCAGTACTTC | CASSQEGLAGGGAKNIQYF
TRBJ1-2 | . | . | TRBV6-1 | TGTGCCAGCAGTGTGACGTTCGCTAACTATGGCTACACCTTC | CASSVTFANYGYTF
TRBJ2-1 | once | . | TRBV19 | TGTGCCAGTAAGAATCAAAGCTCCTACAATGAGCAGTTCTTC | CASKNQSSYNEQFF
TRBJ1-2 | . | . | TRBV6-1 | TGTGCCAGCAGTGTTCGGGGGCTCTATGGCTACACCTTC | CASSVRGLYGYTF
TRBJ2-7 | . | . | TRBV7-9 | TGTGCCAGCAGCTTAGTCTTCAGCCCCTACGAGCAGTACTTC | CASSLVFSPYEQYF
TRBJ2-7 | . | . | TRBV7-9 | TGTGCCAGCAGTGGAGGGGATCACGAGCAGTACTTC | CASSGGDHEQYF
TRBJ2-7 | once | TRBD2 | TRBV2 | TGTGCCAGCAGGGAGGGACTAGCGGTGGGAGAGCAGTACTTC | CASREGLAVGEQYF
TRBJ1-6 | . | . | TRBV7-2 | TGTGCCAGCAGTCTGGTCGGGACAAATAATTCACCCCTCCACTTT | CASSLVGTNNSPLHF
TRBJ2-3 | . | . | TRBV7-3 | TGTGCCAGCAGCTTAATCGGGCGGGGCCAACGAGATACGCAGTATTTT | CASSLIGRGQRDTQYF
TRBJ1-5 | . | . | TRBV28 | TGTGCCAGCAGTTTTAGCGGCAGGGCCCCCAATCAGCCCCAGCATTTT | CASSFSGRAPNQPQHF
TRBJ2-1 | . | . | TRBV7-9 | TGTGCCAGCAGCTTAGAGGAGGTTGTATCCTACAATGAGCAGTTCTTC | CASSLEEVVSYNEQFF
TRBJ2-7 | . | . | TRBV29-1 | TGCAGCGCCCTCTCTGGAGATTCCTACGAGCAGTACTTC | CSALSGDSYEQYF
TRBJ2-5 | . | . | TRBV2 | TGTGCCAGCAGTGAATATTTGAGGACCCAGTACTTC | CASSEYLRTQYF
TRBJ2-7 | . | . | TRBV28 | TGTGCCAGCAGCCTACTCCGGAGCGAGCAGTACTTC | CASSLLRSEQYF
TRBJ2-3 | . | . | TRBV5-1 | TGCGCCAGCAGCCCCTGGACTAGCACAGATACGCAGTATTTT | CASSPWTSTDTQYF
TRBJ1-1 | . | . | TRBV9 | TGTGCCAGCAGCGGTCCAGACGACAGACTCGCTGAAGCTTTCTTT | CASSGPDDRLAEAFF
TRBJ2-2 | . | . | TRBV2 | TGTGCCAGCAGACCTGACCCGCCGTGGCTGTTTTTT | CASRPDPPWLFF
TRBJ2-7 | . | . | TRBV11-2 | TGTGCCAGCATCCCCGGGACATCCTCCTACGAGCAGTACTTC | CASIPGTSSYEQYF
TRBJ2-1 | . | . | TRBV18 | TGTGCCAGCTCACCTCCGGGGGGCAGAGGTAGTTCGAGGTTCTACAATGAGCAGTTCTTC | CASSPPGGRGSSRFYNEQFF
TRBJ2-1 | . | TRBD2 | TRBV2 | TGTGCCAGCAGTGAGCGGGAGATATACAATGAGCAGTTCTTC | CASSEREIYNEQFF
TRBJ2-3 | . | . | TRBV28 | TGTGCCAGCAGTTTGGGATCTAGCACAGATACGCAGTATTTT | CASSLGSSTDTQYF
TRBJ2-7 | . | . | TRBV5-1 | TGCGCCAGCAGGGTCTCCGCGCGGGGCGAGCAGTACTTC | CASRVSARGEQYF
TRBJ2-3 | . | . | TRBV4-1 | TGCGCCAGCAGCCCGACTCGGGGAGAGAGTAGGGTATTT | CASSPTRGESRVF
TRBJ2-1 | . | . | TRBV19 | TGTGCCAGTAGTATCCTCTGGGTGGGAGGAGGAAATGAGCAGTTCTTC | CASSILWVGGGNEQFF
TRBJ2-7 | . | TRBD1 | TRBV28 | TGTGCCAGCAGCTACCCCCGGGACAGGGGGCCAATATCCTACGAGCAGTACTTC | CASSYPRDRGPISYEQYF
TRBJ2-1 | . | . | TRBV9 | TGTGCCAGCAGCAACCGACAGGCCCTCTCCTACAATGAGCAGTTCTTC | CASSNRQALSYNEQFF
TRBJ1-1 | . | . | TRBV6-1 | TGTGCCAGCAGTCGCACAGGAGACAACACTGAAGCTTTCTTT | CASSRTGDNTEAFF
TRBJ2-7 | . | TRBD2 | TRBV19 | TGTGCCAGTAGTATGGTGGTGTCTAGCGGGAGGACGGCCTACGAGCAGTACTTC | CASSMVVSSGRTAYEQYF
TRBJ1-2 | . | . | TRBV27 | TGTGCCAGCAGTGCGACCCCTCGAGGTAACCCCGGATGGGATGGCTACACCTTC | CASSATPRGNPGWDGYTF
TRBJ1-3 | . | . | TRBV9 | TGTGCCAGCAGCGTACAGGACAAAAGTGGAAACACCATATATTTT | CASSVQDKSGNTIYF
TRBJ2-4 | once | . | TRBV10-1 | TGCGCCAGCAGTGTCCGGGTAGTCCTAGCCAAAAACATTCAGTACTTC | CASSVRVVLAKNIQYF
TRBJ2-5 | . | . | TRBV18 | TGTGCCAGCTCATTCCGTTTACAAGAGACCCAGTACTTC | CASSFRLQETQYF
TRBJ2-1 | . | TRBD1 | TRBV5-1 | TGCGCCAGCAGCGGGACAGAAAGCTCCTACAATGAGCAGTTCTTC | CASSGTESSYNEQFF
TRBJ2-5 | . | . | TRBV28 | TGTGCCAGCAGTTTATACAGGCCGAAGACCCAGTACTTC | CASSLYRPKTQYF
TRBJ2-1 | . | TRBD1 | TRBV7-2 | TGTGCCAGCAGCTTATCACAGGGGAACTTCAATGAGCAGTTCTTC | CASSLSQGNFNEQFF
TRBJ2-1 | . | . | TRBV18 | TGTGCCAGCCGAACCGGACAGGGGAGACTAGCGGACGGGGGTGAGCAGTTCTTC | CASRTGQGRLADGGEQFF
TRBJ1-5 | . | . | TRBV19 | TGTGCCAGTAGTCACCGGGACTCAAGCAATCAGCCCCAGCATTTT | CASSHRDSSNQPQHF
TRBJ2-2 | . | . | TRBV4-1 | TGCGCCAGCAGCCAAGAGTGGGGGGATGGCGGGGAGCTGTTTTTT | CASSQEWGDGGELFF
TRBJ1-5 | . | . | TRBV6-1 | TGTGCCAGCAGTGAAGCTAACCTTAGCAATCAGCCCCAGCATTTT | CASSEANLSNQPQHF
TRBJ1-5 | . | TRBD1 | TRBV18 | TGTGCCAGCTCACCTCGCAGGGACAGGTCGCCTTATAGCAATCAGCCCCAGCATTTT | CASSPRRDRSPYSNQPQHF
TRBJ2-7 | . | TRBD2 | TRBV5-4 | TGTGCCAGCAGCCCGAAGCGTACTAGCGGGAGTTACGACGAGCAGTACTTC | CASSPKRTSGSYDEQYF
TRBJ1-6 | . | . | TRBV5-1 | TGCGCCAGCAGCTTGAAGGAAAATTCACCCCTCCACTTT | CASSLKENSPLHF
TRBJ2-7 | once | TRBD1 | TRBV19 | TGTGCCAGTGATCCGGGACAGGGGGCTAACGAGCAGTACTTC | CASDPGQGANEQYF
TRBJ2-3 | . | . | TRBV6-5 | TGTGCCAGCAGTTCGGCAGATACGCAGTATTTT | CASSSADTQYF
TRBJ2-3 | . | . | TRBV9 | TGTGCCAGCAGCGAGTCTGGGTTCGGCACAGATACGCAGTATTTT | CASSESGFGTDTQYF
TRBJ1-2 | . | TRBD1 | TRBV9 | TGTGCCAGCAGCGTAGGCCCTCGACAGGGCCTAAACTATGGCTACACCTTC | CASSVGPRQGLNYGYTF
TRBJ2-2 | . | TRBD2 | TRBV27 | TGTGCCAGCAGTTTCCCCCCTAGCGGGACGAACACCGGGGAGCTGTTTTTT | CASSFPPSGTNTGELFF
TRBJ1-2 | . | . | TRBV6-1 | TGTGCCAGCCGAGAGATGTCCGGTCGGGACTATGGCTACACCTTC | CASREMSGRDYGYTF